Listed below are T cell receptor beta chains from one sample, sequenced in a study of beta chain features in type 1 diabetes. The repertoire was sequenced with immunoSEQ multiplex PCR; TCRdb's copy has only in-frame clones and lacks some. Of under 950,000 clones detected, 15% to 20% appear once; the ten largest clones hold about 0.02%. The material sequenced was naive CD4+ T cells from blood. The source of these receptors is a woman under 30 in good health. The CDR3 runs from the conserved cysteine through the conserved F or W. A D gene is named only where the DNA matches it firmly. Rows may omit the clone size; those that give it use once, few, many or a size class.

d_gene	v_gene	abundance	j_gene	CDR3nt	CDR3aa
TRBD2	TRBV4-1	NA	TRBJ2-3	TGCGCCAGCAGCCAAAAGTCCGGCGGAGCTAGCGGGAGAAGCACAGATACGCAGTATTTT	CASSQKSGGASGRSTDTQYF
NA	TRBV29-1	NA	TRBJ1-2	TGCAGCGCCGCGGGGGATGGACAGCTAAACACCTTC	CSAAGDGQLNTF
TRBD2	TRBV27	NA	TRBJ2-1	TGTGCCAGCAGTTCACTAGCGGGATCCGGCTCCTACAATGAGCAGTTCTTC	CASSSLAGSGSYNEQFF
TRBD2	TRBV4-2	few	TRBJ2-1	TGTGCCAGCAGCCAAGTTTCAGCGGGAGTAGATGAGCAGTTCTTC	CASSQVSAGVDEQFF
NA	TRBV7-9	few	TRBJ1-1	TGTGCCAGCAGCACTACAACGAACACTGAAGCTTTCTTT	CASSTTTNTEAFF
NA	TRBV5-4	few	TRBJ1-1	TGTGCCAGCAGCCTAGACAAGAACACTGAAGCTTTCTTT	CASSLDKNTEAFF
TRBD2	TRBV28	NA	TRBJ2-3	TGTGCCAGCAGTTTTTGGGGGGGAGTGACAGATACGCAGTATTTT	CASSFWGGVTDTQYF
NA	TRBV28	NA	TRBJ1-1	TGTGCCACTGGGGGGGCTGACAGCGGCACTGAAGCTTTCTTT	CATGGADSGTEAFF
NA	TRBV15	NA	TRBJ2-5	TGTGCCACCAGCAGAGATCAGGAGACCCAGTACTTC	CATSRDQETQYF
NA	TRBV19	NA	TRBJ2-7	TGTGCCAGTAGTGTCACCGGGGAGCAGTACTTC	CASSVTGEQYF
NA	TRBV7-9	NA	TRBJ2-3	TGTGCCAGCAGCTCGGGAGCGCTCGGGGCGGATAGCACAGATACGCAGTATTTT	CASSSGALGADSTDTQYF
TRBD1	TRBV5-1	NA	TRBJ2-7	TGCGCCAGCAGCTTAGGACAGGTTGCGTGGCAGTACTTC	CASSLGQVAWQYF
TRBD1	TRBV7-2	NA	TRBJ1-2	TGTGCCAGCAGCTTCGGAAGGACAGGGAACTATGGCTACACCTTC	CASSFGRTGNYGYTF
NA	TRBV2	NA	TRBJ2-4	TGTGCCAGCAGCCAGACAGGGAGGAGTTCGGGAAACATTCAGTACTTC	CASSQTGRSSGNIQYF
TRBD1	TRBV2	NA	TRBJ2-1	TGTGCCAGCGCAGGGGGCTCCTACAATGAGCAGTTCTTC	CASAGGSYNEQFF
NA	TRBV7-9	NA	TRBJ2-3	TGTGCCAGCAGCTTAGTGGCTAGCGGCACAGATACGCAGTATTTT	CASSLVASGTDTQYF
TRBD2	TRBV5-1	few	TRBJ2-3	TGCGCCAGCAGAGCTACTAGCGGGGGGGCCGGGGATACGCAGTATTTT	CASRATSGGAGDTQYF
NA	TRBV29-1	NA	TRBJ2-3	TGCAGCGTCAAAGAGGGGGGGGATACGCAGTATTTT	CSVKEGGDTQYF
TRBD2	TRBV18	few	TRBJ2-1	TGTGCCAGCTCACCGGGAATACTAGCGGGAGCAAGGCTTGGCAATGAGCAGTTCTTC	CASSPGILAGARLGNEQFF
NA	TRBV5-1	NA	TRBJ1-2	TGCGCCAGCAGCTTGGTTGCAGGGAGTAACTATGGCTACACCTTC	CASSLVAGSNYGYTF
NA	TRBV5-1	NA	TRBJ2-3	TGCGCCAGCAGCCAAAGATCGGCAGATACGCAGTATTTT	CASSQRSADTQYF
NA	TRBV10-3	NA	TRBJ2-7	TGTGCCATCAGTGAGCCACCGGGGCGAAACTCCTACGAGCAGTACTTC	CAISEPPGRNSYEQYF
TRBD2	TRBV7-9	few	TRBJ2-3	TGTGCCAGCAGCTTTGGTTCTACCCCCCTAGCGGGAGTAACAGATACGCAGTATTTT	CASSFGSTPLAGVTDTQYF
NA	TRBV15	NA	TRBJ2-5	TGTGCCACCAGCAGAGACCGGGGGCGAGAGACCCAGTACTTC	CATSRDRGRETQYF